The 29 T cell receptor beta chains below come from one sample, sequenced in a study of T cells in localized non-small cell lung cancer. Sequencing was performed with immunoSEQ multiplex PCR; in TCRdb, only in-frame clones are kept and a portion is missing. The sample includes around 9,800 clones, about 43% of them seen just once. The sequencing used lymph node tissue, collected before any cancer treatment. These receptors all stem from a woman aged 35 to 75 with stage I lung adenocarcinoma.

This clone was seen only a few times. The chain is built from TRBV4-1 and TRBJ1-3; D ambiguous. Trimming shortened V by 4 bases and J by 0 bases, and 16 bases separated the two germline ends. The CDR3 is 17 residues long. Germline V lookup: CDR1 MGHRA, CDR2 YSYEKL. The CDR3 region has the DNA TGCGCCAGCAGCCCAACACAGACCGGACTCTCTGGAAACACCATATATTTT. Its translation is CASSPTQTGLSGNTIYF.

CDR3 nucleotides: TGTGCCAGCAGCTCAGCCTCTAACTATGGCTACACCTTC. It translates to CASSSASNYGYTF. The genes are TRBV6-8 and TRBJ1-2; no firm D call. Trimming removed 6 bases from V and 0 bases from J, with 8 bases in between. There are 13 residues in the CDR3. Germline CDR1 is MNHGY and CDR2 is SAAAGT.

The chain is built from TRBV30 and TRBJ1-5, with 8 bases matching TRBD1. Trimming at V came to 0 bases and at J to 0 bases, leaving 13 bases not matched to a gene. Germline V gives CDR1 GTSNPN, CDR2 SVGIG (reference sequence). The CDR3 sequence is 19 residues long. CDR3 amino acids: CAWSVRGTGGVDSNQPQHF. The DNA for the CDR3 is TGTGCCTGGAGTGTACGGGGGACAGGAGGAGTTGATAGCAATCAGCCCCAGCATTTT.

The rearrangement links TRBV10-2 to TRBJ2-4, with D unresolved. Germline V gives CDR1 WSHSY, CDR2 SAAADI. V lost 5 bases to trimming and J lost 2 bases, with 7 bases between them. The CDR3 covers 13 residues. The CDR3 region is CASSLDSKNIQYF. The CDR3 DNA reads TGCGCCAGCAGTCTTGATTCCAAAAACATTCAGTACTTC.

The chain combines TRBV10-2 with TRBJ2-5; a possible D gene is TRBD2 (5 bases). Germline V gives CDR1 WSHSY, CDR2 SAAADI. V was cut by 0 bases and J by 7 bases, with 9 bases left in between. This CDR3 contains 13 residues. As DNA, the CDR3 is TGCGCCAGCAGTGAGTCGAATGGAGGGACCCAGTACTTC. Translated, it gives CASSESNGGTQYF.

This chain uses TRBV6-9 with TRBJ2-7; D is ambiguous. The CDR3 is made up of 11 amino acids. CDR1 is MNHGY, CDR2 SVAAGI, per germline. The germline V and J ends were trimmed by 4 bases and 5 bases, with 6 bases remaining between them. The CDR3 sequence is CASSSVDEQYF. The DNA of the CDR3 is TGTGCCAGCAGTTCAGTAGACGAGCAGTACTTC.

V gene TRBV19 combines with J gene TRBJ2-1; no clear D gene. This CDR3 region has 13 residues. V shed 3 bases and J shed 2 bases, with 5 bases lying between them. CDR1 is LNHDA, CDR2 SQIVND, per germline (reference sequence). The CDR3 coding sequence is TGTGCCAGTAGTATGGTTGCCTACAATGAGCAGTTCTTC. Amino acids: CASSMVAYNEQFF.

CDR3 sequence: CSVELLNRGGPNEQFF. CDR3 in DNA: TGCAGCGTTGAACTGCTAAACAGGGGAGGGCCTAATGAGCAGTTCTTC. This chain uses TRBV29-1 with TRBJ2-1; possibly TRBD1 or TRBD2 for D (7 bases each). The CDR3 runs 16 residues. Trimming shortened V by 2 bases and J by 7 bases, and 21 bases separated the two germline ends. From germline, CDR1 is SQVTM and CDR2 ANQGSEA.

This clone came up a few times. The rearrangement uses TRBV19 and TRBJ2-4; perhaps TRBD1 as D (5 bases). The CDR3 runs 17 residues. The germline V gene encodes CDR1 LNHDA and CDR2 SQIVND (reference sequence). The V and J ends lost 0 bases and 6 bases respectively, with 18 bases between them. As DNA, the CDR3 is TGTGCCAGTAGTATAGATTCTCCAGGGCGCGTTGGAAACATTCAGTACTTC. This translates into CASSIDSPGRVGNIQYF.

This clone was recorded a few times. The chain uses TRBV6-7 and TRBJ2-1; 7 nucleotides match TRBD1. TRBV6-7 has ORF status, its function being uncertain. V gave up 5 bases and J gave up 7 bases; unmatched junction bases: 11. This CDR3 is built from 15 residues. The CDR3 sequence: CASSTGTENKNEQFF. The DNA for the CDR3 is TGTGCCAGCAGTACCGGGACAGAGAATAAGAATGAGCAGTTCTTC.

The chain joins TRBV6-8 to TRBJ2-5; D possibly corresponds to TRBD2 (6 bases). This CDR3 is 13 amino acids long. With 7 bases removed from V and 4 bases from J, the gap between germline ends came to 13 bases. Looked up from germline, CDR1 is MNHGY and CDR2 is SAAAGT. The CDR3: CASNSGGGETQYF. CDR3 nucleotide sequence: TGTGCCAGCAATTCCGGGGGAGGAGAGACCCAGTACTTC.

The chain links TRBV11-3 to TRBJ2-7, with D possibly being TRBD1 or TRBD2 (5 bases each). The CDR3 runs to 14 residues. With 3 bases removed from V and 2 bases from J, the gap between germline ends came to 11 bases. CDR1 and CDR2 from the germline V gene are SGHNT and YENEEA. The CDR3 DNA follows: TGTGCCAGCAGCTTCCGGGACGGGGCCTACGAGCAGTACTTC. Amino acids: CASSFRDGAYEQYF.

The chain joins TRBV6-8 to TRBJ2-7; 7 nucleotides line up with TRBD1. The CDR3 has 15 residues. The germline CDR1 and CDR2 sequences are MNHGY and SAAAGT. With V trimmed by 4 bases and J by 0 bases, 6 bases remained unmatched. CDR3 residues: CASSSNRGPSYEQYF. The DNA of the CDR3 is TGTGCCAGCAGTTCCAACAGGGGTCCCTCCTACGAGCAGTACTTC.

A few counts support this clone. The chain recombines TRBV11-1 with TRBJ2-2; D gene unclear. Germline-derived CDR1 and CDR2 are SGHAT and FQDESV (reference sequence). The ends were cut back, 4 bases at V and 0 bases at J, with 6 bases in the middle. The CDR3 has 14 amino acids. The DNA for the CDR3 is TGTGCCAGCAGCTGGACGACGAACACCGGGGAGCTGTTTTTT. This codes for CASSWTTNTGELFF.

This clone is medium-sized. This chain connects TRBV11-3 to TRBJ1-1; D gene ambiguous. This CDR3 comprises 15 residues. Germline V CDR1 and CDR2: SGHNT, YENEEA. V lost 3 bases and J 4 bases, leaving 15 bases between the germline ends. CDR3: CASSLDVGWGTEAFF. The DNA for the CDR3 is TGTGCCAGCAGCTTGGATGTAGGGTGGGGCACTGAAGCTTTCTTT.

This rearrangement joins TRBV11-3 to TRBJ2-3; no firm D call. V was pared by 1 base and J by 2 bases, with 10 bases between. CDR1 and CDR2 (germline): SGHNT, YENEEA. The CDR3 contains 15 residues. The CDR3 DNA reads TGTGCCAGCAGCTTAGTATTCTCCCCCACAGATACGCAGTATTTT. Translating it yields CASSLVFSPTDTQYF.

This chain joins TRBV19 and TRBJ1-1; 11 nucleotides line up with TRBD1. Germline loops: CDR1 LNHDA, CDR2 SQIVND (reference sequence). CDR3 size: 13 residues. J was trimmed by 7 bases and V by 7 bases; bases with no gene match: 5. The CDR3 loop is CASTLDRGLEAFF. CDR3 bases: TGTGCCAGTACCCTGGACAGGGGGCTTGAAGCTTTCTTT.

Only a few counts were recorded for this clone. The V and J genes are TRBV2 and TRBJ1-5, with 9 bases identical to TRBD1. V lost 5 bases to trimming and J lost 3 bases; unmatched junction nucleotides: 5. The germline CDR1 and CDR2 sequences are SNHLY and FYNNEI. CDR3 length: 15 residues. CDR3 coding DNA: TGTGCCAGCAGTCTGAGGACAGGGGTCAATCAGCCCCAGCATTTT. This sequence encodes CASSLRTGVNQPQHF.

The chain links TRBV23-1 to TRBJ2-5; D is undetermined. TRBV23-1 is identified as an open reading frame with a role that is uncertain. Deletions cut 6 bases from V and 2 bases from J, with 16 bases between. This CDR3 comprises 15 residues. CDR3 DNA: TGCGCCAGCAGCCAAGAGGCACTGCGACAAGAGACCCAGTACTTC. Residues: CASSQEALRQETQYF.

This clone was picked up a small number of times. V and J are TRBV6-8 and TRBJ1-1, with D possibly matching TRBD1 (5 bases). V was cut by 6 bases and J by 4 bases, with 18 bases left in between. Germline CDR1 and CDR2: MNHGY and SAAAGT. The length of the CDR3 is 15 residues. CDR3 DNA: TGTGCCAGCAGGCCCTTTACAGGAGGCGGCACTGAAGCTTTCTTT. Encoded protein: CASRPFTGGGTEAFF.

In the case of this clone: A junction end diverges from the germline sequence, so it may reflect a read error. Other DNA sequences from this sample encode an identical CDR3 as well. CDR3 nucleotides: TGTGCCAGTAGTTGGACAGGGAACACTGAAGCTTTTTTT. Its protein product is CASSWTGNTEAFF. The J gene is TRBJ1-1, the V gene TRBV6-8, with 8 bases fitting TRBD1. Looked up from germline, CDR1 is MNHGY and CDR2 is SAAAGT. This CDR3 region has 13 residues.

This clone was counted a few times. V is TRBV30 and J is TRBJ1-5; D not resolved. V shed 3 bases and J shed 3 bases, with 9 bases lying between them. The CDR3 runs 13 residues. Germline V gene data show CDR1 as GTSNPN and CDR2 as SVGIG (reference sequence). CDR3 protein: CAWSRGANQPQHF. CDR3 DNA sequence: TGTGCCTGGAGCCGAGGCGCCAATCAGCCCCAGCATTTT.

In its sample, this clone was seen a few times. The chain is built from TRBV19 and TRBJ1-1; D may be TRBD1 (6 bases). V lost 5 bases to trimming and J lost 4 bases, with 14 bases between them. CDR3 size: 14 residues. Per the germline V gene, CDR1 is LNHDA and CDR2 is SQIVND (reference sequence). CDR3 nucleotide sequence: TGTGCCAGTAGTCTACAGGGATTGGGCACTGAAGCTTTCTTT. Protein sequence: CASSLQGLGTEAFF.

The chain employs TRBV11-3 and TRBJ1-1, with a weak D call TRBD1 (6 bases). This CDR3 contains 14 residues. Germline-derived CDR1 and CDR2 are SGHNT and YENEEA. The V end lost 5 bases, the J end lost 4 bases, and 14 bases lay between the germline ends. The CDR3 DNA reads TGTGCCAGCAGCCCGGGGGGCAGGGGCACTGAAGCTTTCTTT. This gives the protein CASSPGGRGTEAFF. The full variable domain, in which reference TRBV11-3 and TRBJ1-1 provide the parts outside the CDR3, is EAGVVQSPRYKIIEKKQPVAFWCNPISGHNTLYWYLQNLGQGPELLIRYENEEAVDDSQLPKDRFSAERLKGVDSTLKIQPAELGDSAVYLCASSPGGRGTEAFFGQGTRLTVV.

V usage is TRBV29-1 and J usage is TRBJ1-1, with D possibly TRBD1 on 6 matching bases. The V gene's germline CDR1 is SQVTM and CDR2 ANQGSEA. This CDR3 region has 12 residues. Trimming removed 7 bases at V and 4 bases at J, with 13 bases between. CDR3 sequence reads: CSAMGQGTEAFF. CDR3 DNA: TGCAGCGCCATGGGACAAGGCACTGAAGCTTTCTTT.

The chain carries TRBV29-1 and TRBJ2-5; 16 bases are a match to TRBD2. The V gene end was trimmed by 8 bases and the J gene end by 7 bases; junction bases not matched to a gene: 10. The CDR3 has 15 amino acids. Germline CDR1 reads SQVTM; CDR2 reads ANQGSEA. CDR3 nucleotide sequence: TGCAGCTCAAAAGGGACTAGCGGGGGGGTAGGGACCCAGTACTTC. This translates into CSSKGTSGGVGTQYF.

Judged by abundance, this clone is medium-sized. The V call is TRBV11-3, the J call TRBJ1-2, with 7 bases aligning to TRBD1. The CDR3 spans 15 residues. Germline CDR1 and CDR2: SGHNT and YENEEA. V was clipped by 5 bases and J by 3 bases; unmatched bases: 9. CDR3 residues: CASSTASGGHYGYTF. The CDR3 DNA follows: TGTGCCAGCAGCACGGCCTCAGGGGGGCACTATGGCTACACCTTC.

This clone was found a few times. The chain carries TRBV28 and TRBJ1-1; D unresolved. V lost 3 bases to trimming and J lost 4 bases, with 9 bases between them. The germline V gene encodes CDR1 MDHEN and CDR2 SYDVKM. This CDR3 is 13 amino acids long. In DNA, the CDR3 is TGTGCCAGCAGTTTGCGCAAGGGCACTGAAGCTTTCTTT. Translating it yields CASSLRKGTEAFF.

The J gene is TRBJ1-2, the V gene TRBV18; TRBD1 matches at 9 bases. Germline V gives CDR1 KGHSH, CDR2 LQKENI. This CDR3 is 14 amino acids long. With V trimmed by 3 bases and J by 4 bases, 3 bases remained unmatched. CDR3 nucleotide sequence: TGTGCCAGCTCACCGGGACAGGGAAGCTATGGCTACACCTTC. It encodes CASSPGQGSYGYTF.